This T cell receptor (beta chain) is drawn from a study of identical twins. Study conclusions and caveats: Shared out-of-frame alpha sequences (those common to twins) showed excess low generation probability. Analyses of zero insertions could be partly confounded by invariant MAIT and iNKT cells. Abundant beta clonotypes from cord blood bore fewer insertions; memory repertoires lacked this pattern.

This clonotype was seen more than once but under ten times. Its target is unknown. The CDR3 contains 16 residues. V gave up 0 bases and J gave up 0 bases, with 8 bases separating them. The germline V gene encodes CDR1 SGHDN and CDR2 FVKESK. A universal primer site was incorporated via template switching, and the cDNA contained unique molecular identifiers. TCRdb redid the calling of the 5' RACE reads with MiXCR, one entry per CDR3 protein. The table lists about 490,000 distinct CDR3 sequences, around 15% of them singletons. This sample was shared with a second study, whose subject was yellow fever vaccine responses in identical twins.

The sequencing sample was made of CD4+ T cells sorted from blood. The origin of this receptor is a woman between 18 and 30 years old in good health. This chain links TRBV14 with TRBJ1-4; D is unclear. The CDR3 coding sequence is TGTGCCAGCAGCCAAGAGGCCATTGCAACTAATGAAAAACTGTTTTTT. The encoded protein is CASSQEAIATNEKLFF. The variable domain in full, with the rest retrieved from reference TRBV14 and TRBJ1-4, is EAGVTQFPSHSVIEKGQTVTLRCDPISGHDNLYWYRRVMGKEIKFLLHFVKESKQDESGMPNNRFLAERTGGTYSTLKVQPAELEDSGVYFCASSQEAIATNEKLFFGSGTQLSVL.